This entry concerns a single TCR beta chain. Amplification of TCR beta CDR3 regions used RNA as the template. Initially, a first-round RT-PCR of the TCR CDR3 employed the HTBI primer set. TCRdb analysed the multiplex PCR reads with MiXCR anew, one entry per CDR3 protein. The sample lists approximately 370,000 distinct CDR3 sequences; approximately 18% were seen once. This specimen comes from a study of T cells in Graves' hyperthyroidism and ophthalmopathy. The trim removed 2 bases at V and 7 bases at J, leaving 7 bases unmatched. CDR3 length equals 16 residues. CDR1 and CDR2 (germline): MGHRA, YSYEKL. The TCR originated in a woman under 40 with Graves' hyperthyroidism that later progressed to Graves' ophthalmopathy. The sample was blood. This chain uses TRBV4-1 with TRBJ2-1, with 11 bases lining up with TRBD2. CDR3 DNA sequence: TGCGCCAGCAGCCAACCGACTAGCGGGATTTCGAATGAGCAGTTCTTC. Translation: CASSQPTSGISNEQFF.